These 10 T cell receptor beta chains came from one sample sequenced in a study of cytomegalovirus exposure and HLA in healthy donors. The PCR ran on 60 Vbeta and 13 Jbeta primers. Assay used: immunoSEQ multiplex PCR; TCRdb lists only in-frame clones, some missing. The sample shows 110,000 or so clones, more than 65% of them seen only once. Sequenced sample: PBMCs. These receptors all come from a man in his thirties or forties in good health and CMV-seronegative.

V and J are TRBV5-4 and TRBJ2-1; 10 bases agree with TRBD2. V gave up 0 bases and J gave up 6 bases; unmatched junction bases: 9. Germline V gives CDR1 SGHNT, CDR2 YYREEE (reference sequence). The CDR3 sequence is 17 residues long. In nucleotides, the CDR3 is TGTGCCAGCAGCTTGGGAGCGCGGACTAGCGGACCCAATGAGCAGTTCTTC. This encodes CASSLGARTSGPNEQFF.

This chain connects TRBV19 to TRBJ2-1; D is ambiguous. Germline V gene lookup returns CDR1 LNHDA and CDR2 SQIVND (reference sequence). The V end lost 6 bases, the J end lost 9 bases, and 12 bases lay between the germline ends. The CDR3 is 12 amino acids. CDR3: CASRIPAGEQFF. The CDR3 nucleotides read TGTGCCAGTAGAATACCGGCAGGTGAGCAGTTCTTC. The full variable domain, with the rest looked up from reference TRBV19 and TRBJ2-1, is DGGITQSPKYLFRKEGQNVTLSCEQNLNHDAMYWYRQDPGQGLRLIYYSQIVNDFQKGDIAEGYSVSREKKESFPLTVTSAQKNPTAFYLCASRIPAGEQFFGPGTRLTVL.

This clone was counted once. J is TRBJ2-7 and V is TRBV29-1; 7 bases match TRBD1. Germline V gene lookup returns CDR1 SQVTM and CDR2 ANQGSEA. The ends lost 4 bases at V and 2 bases at J; junction bases unmatched: 8. This CDR3 is 14 amino acids long. DNA for the CDR3: TGCAGCGTTGTTGGGGACAGAGATACCTACGAGCAGTACTTC. It yields the protein CSVVGDRDTYEQYF.

The V call is TRBV30, the J call TRBJ2-1; TRBD2 matches 7 bases. Losses at the gene ends were 5 bases for V and 3 bases for J; bases not matched to a gene: 16. The CDR3 is 17 residues long. CDR1 and CDR2 from the germline V gene are GTSNPN and SVGIG (reference sequence). The CDR3 DNA sequence: TGTGCCTGGGCCCCGGCAACAACTAGCGCCTACTACAATGAGCAGTTCTTC. Its translation is CAWAPATTSAYYNEQFF.

The rearrangement links TRBV11-2 to TRBJ2-5; D uncertain. Trimming shortened V by 4 bases and J by 4 bases, and 4 bases separated the two germline ends. The CDR3 is 11 residues long. The germline V gene has CDR1 SGHAT and CDR2 FQNNGV. This CDR3 is CASSSSETQYF. In nucleotides, the CDR3 is TGTGCCAGCAGCTCCTCAGAGACCCAGTACTTC.

This rearrangement joins TRBV2 to TRBJ1-3; D remains unclear. Between the trimmed V and J ends, which lost 2 bases and 2 bases, there was a span of 10 bases. Germline CDR1 SNHLY, CDR2 FYNNEI. This CDR3 is 15 amino acids long. The DNA for the CDR3 is TGTGCCAGCAGTGAACACAAGATCCCTGGAAACACCATATATTTT. Residues: CASSEHKIPGNTIYF.

V usage is TRBV10-3 and J usage is TRBJ2-7; D might be TRBD2 (5 bases). The CDR3 totals 12 residues. The V end was cut by 8 bases, the J end by 2 bases, with 10 bases between. Germline assignment: CDR1 ENHRY and CDR2 SYGVKD. CDR3 sequence: CAIWNGTYEQYF. The DNA of the CDR3 is TGTGCCATCTGGAACGGGACCTACGAGCAGTACTTC.

This clone showed up just once. This rearrangement joins TRBV6-5 to TRBJ1-2; D unclear. Trimming stripped 2 bases from V and 8 bases from J, with 9 bases between. Germline V CDR1 and CDR2: MNHEY, SVGAGI. The length of the CDR3 is 12 residues. The CDR3 is CASSYEGRGYTF. CDR3 DNA sequence: TGTGCCAGCAGTTACGAGGGTCGGGGCTACACCTTC.

V usage is TRBV7-2 and J usage is TRBJ1-2; the match to TRBD1 covers 7 bases. Per germline, CDR1 SGHTA and CDR2 FQGNSA. Germline trimming cut 4 bases from V and 1 base from J; bases unmatched to any gene: 6. This CDR3 is 15 amino acids long. The DNA of the CDR3 is TGTGCCAGCAGCTCGTCCGGGACAGATAACTATGGCTACACCTTC. It specifies CASSSSGTDNYGYTF.

The chain has TRBV5-1 and TRBJ2-5; weak D call: TRBD2 (5 bases). Germline CDR1 reads SGHRS; CDR2 reads YFSETQ. Trimming left V 4 bases short and J 1 base short, with 17 bases between. The CDR3 sequence is 16 residues long. The chain's CDR3 is CASSRRPTGFQETQYF. In DNA form, the CDR3 reads TGCGCCAGCAGCCGGCGACCCACGGGGTTCCAAGAGACCCAGTACTTC.